This T cell receptor beta chain was profiled in a study of regulatory T cells in long-lasting Graves disease. TCR beta libraries were built with iRepertoire HTBI primers and Arm-PCR of CDR3 regions. In the source study's methods: The samples included approximately 60 TRBV and roughly 14 TRBJ segments. TCRdb reanalysed the multiplex PCR reads using MiXCR and keeps one entry per CDR3 protein. The V and J calls here are based on TCRdb, not the publication. The data hold about 470,000 distinct CDR3 sequences, with about 20% observed a single time. A remark on this clonotype: What it binds is not known. With only one base between it and a far larger clone, this is likely a read error. As the CDR3 is not closed by the conserved phenylalanine or tryptophan, this likely results from a read error.

Time point meaning: persistent/refractory GD, antithyroid drugs over 5 years with positive TRAb. Construction of the TCR library relied on RNA isolated from PBMCs. This CDR3 contains 13 residues. CDR1 and CDR2 from the germline V gene are MNHNS and SASEGT. Trimming shortened V by 4 bases and J by 0 bases, and 6 bases separated the two germline ends. Study findings and constraints: Persistent Graves' disease cases displayed lower TCR diversity than newly diagnosed ones. Whereas new patients shared about a thousand public clonotypes, persistent patients shared more, at under 3,500.

This rearrangement joins TRBV6-1 to TRBJ1-2, with D possibly matching TRBD1 (6 bases). The receptor's source is a female donor with Graves disease. Specimen: peripheral blood mononuclear cells (PBMCs), collected when the disease was refractory, from a patient treated with antithyroid drugs. CDR3 sequence (DNA): TGTGCCAGCAGTGGGACAGCTAACTATGGCTACACCTCC. Encoded protein: CASSGTANYGYTS.